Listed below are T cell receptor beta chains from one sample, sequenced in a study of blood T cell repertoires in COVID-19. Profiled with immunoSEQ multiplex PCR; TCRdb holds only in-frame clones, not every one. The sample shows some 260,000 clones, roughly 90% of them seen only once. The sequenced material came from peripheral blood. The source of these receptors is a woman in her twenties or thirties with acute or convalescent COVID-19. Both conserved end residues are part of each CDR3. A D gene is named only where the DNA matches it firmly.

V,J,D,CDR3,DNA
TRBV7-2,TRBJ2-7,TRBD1,CASSLGTGVWEQYF,TGTGCCAGCAGCTTAGGGACAGGGGTTTGGGAGCAGTACTTC
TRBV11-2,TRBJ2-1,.,CASSREYEQFF,TGTGCCAGCAGCCGAGAGTATGAGCAGTTCTTC
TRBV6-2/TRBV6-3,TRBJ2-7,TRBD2,CASSPLSKLAGAYEQYF,TGTGCCAGCAGCCCCCTTAGTAAACTAGCGGGGGCCTACGAGCAGTACTTC
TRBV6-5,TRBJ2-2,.,CASSLRLTYTGELFF,TGTGCCAGCAGTCTCAGACTAACCTACACCGGGGAGCTGTTTTTT
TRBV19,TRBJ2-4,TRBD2,CASSVAGTSGIGNIQYF,TGTGCCAGCTCCGTCGCCGGGACTAGCGGGATTGGGAACATTCAGTACTTC
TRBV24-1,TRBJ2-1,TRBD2,CATSERTSGSGYNEQFF,TGTGCCACCAGTGAGAGGACTAGCGGGAGCGGCTACAATGAGCAGTTCTTC
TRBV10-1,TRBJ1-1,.,CASSGTGKVTEAFF,TGCGCCAGCAGTGGAACAGGGAAGGTCACTGAAGCTTTCTTT
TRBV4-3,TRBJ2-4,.,CASSRNHLQGRIQYF,TGCGCCAGCAGCCGCAACCACCTACAGGGACGCATTCAGTACTTC
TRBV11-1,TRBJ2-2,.,CASSLKETGELFF,TGTGCCAGCAGCTTAAAGGAGACCGGGGAGCTGTTTTTT
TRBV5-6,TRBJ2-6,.,CASSPDSSGANVLTF,TGTGCCAGCAGCCCGGACTCCTCTGGGGCCAACGTCCTGACTTTC
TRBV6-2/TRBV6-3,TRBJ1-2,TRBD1,CASSPDRGHFSRYGYTF,TGTGCCAGCAGCCCTGACAGGGGACACTTCAGTCGATATGGCTACACCTTC
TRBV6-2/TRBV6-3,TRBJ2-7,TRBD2,CASSSPGVSGRPYEQYF,TGTGCCAGCAGTTCACCGGGTGTTAGCGGGAGACCCTACGAGCAGTACTTC
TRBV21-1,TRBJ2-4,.,CASSNRDKAKNIQYF,TGTGCCAGCAGCAACCGGGACAAGGCCAAAAACATTCAGTACTTC
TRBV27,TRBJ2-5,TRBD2,CASRGLAGIQETQYF,TGTGCCAGCCGGGGACTAGCGGGGATACAAGAGACCCAGTACTTC
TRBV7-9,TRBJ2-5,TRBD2,CASSALGREGAETQYF,TGTGCCAGCAGCGCCCTGGGGCGGGAGGGTGCCGAGACCCAGTACTTC
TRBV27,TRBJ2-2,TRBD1,CASSWAGGTGELFF,TGTGCCAGCAGTTGGGCAGGGGGCACCGGGGAGCTGTTTTTT
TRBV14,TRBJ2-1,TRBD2,CASSQDLAGVGIEQFF,TGTGCCAGCAGCCAAGACCTAGCGGGAGTTGGAATTGAGCAGTTCTTC
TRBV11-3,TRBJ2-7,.,CASSFSSGGQQYF,TGTGCCAGCAGCTTTAGTTCCGGGGGACAGCAGTACTTC
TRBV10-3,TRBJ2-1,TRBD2,CAISKGLAGPSSYNEQFF,TGTGCCATCAGTAAGGGACTAGCGGGGCCTAGCTCCTACAATGAGCAGTTCTTC
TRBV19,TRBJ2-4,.,CASSRLHGKNIQYF,TGTGCCAGTAGTAGGCTTCATGGCAAAAACATTCAGTACTTC
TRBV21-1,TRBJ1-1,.,CASILSRVRAAFF,TGTGCCAGCATCCTAAGCAGGGTTCGTGCCGCTTTCTTT
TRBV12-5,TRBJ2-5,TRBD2,CASGLPTGLAGGETQYF,TGTGCTAGTGGTTTGCCTACCGGACTAGCGGGCGGGGAGACCCAGTACTTC
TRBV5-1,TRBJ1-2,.,CASSLDRVSYGYTF,TGCGCCAGCAGCTTGGACAGGGTCTCTTATGGCTACACCTTC
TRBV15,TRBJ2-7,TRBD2,CATSRDRSGSIYEQYF,TGTGCCACCAGCAGAGATCGGAGCGGGAGTATTTACGAGCAGTACTTC
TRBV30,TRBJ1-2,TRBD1,CAWWGQGRAEGYTF,TGTGCCTGGTGGGGACAGGGTCGGGCTGAAGGCTACACCTTC
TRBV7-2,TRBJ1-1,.,CASSLGAGSAMNTEAFF,TGTGCCAGCAGCTTAGGGGCGGGCAGCGCGATGAACACTGAAGCTTTCTTT
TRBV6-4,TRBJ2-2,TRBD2,CASSDSWEGTGELFF,TGTGCCAGCAGTGACTCATGGGAGGGCACCGGGGAGCTGTTTTTT
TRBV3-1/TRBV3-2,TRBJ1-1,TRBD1,CASSSWDRGTEAFF,TGTGCCAGCAGCAGTTGGGACAGGGGAACTGAAGCTTTCTTT
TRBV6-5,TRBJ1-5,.,CASSYSRGNQPQHF,TGTGCCAGCAGTTACTCGAGAGGGAACCAGCCCCAGCATTTT
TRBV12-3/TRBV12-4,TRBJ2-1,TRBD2,CASSPLTSGEQFF,TGTGCCAGCAGTCCACTTACTAGCGGCGAGCAGTTCTTC